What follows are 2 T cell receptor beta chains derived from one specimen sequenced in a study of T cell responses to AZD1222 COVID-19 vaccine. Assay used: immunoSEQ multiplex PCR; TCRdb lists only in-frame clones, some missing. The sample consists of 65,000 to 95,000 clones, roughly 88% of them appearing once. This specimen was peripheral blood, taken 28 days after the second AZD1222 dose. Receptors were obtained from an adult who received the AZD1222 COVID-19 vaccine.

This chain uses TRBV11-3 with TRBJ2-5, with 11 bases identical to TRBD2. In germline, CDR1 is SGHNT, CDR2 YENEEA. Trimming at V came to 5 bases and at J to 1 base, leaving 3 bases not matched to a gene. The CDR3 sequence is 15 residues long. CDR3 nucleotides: TGTGCCAGCAGCCCAGGGACTAGCGGCCAAGAGACCCAGTACTTC. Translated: CASSPGTSGQETQYF.

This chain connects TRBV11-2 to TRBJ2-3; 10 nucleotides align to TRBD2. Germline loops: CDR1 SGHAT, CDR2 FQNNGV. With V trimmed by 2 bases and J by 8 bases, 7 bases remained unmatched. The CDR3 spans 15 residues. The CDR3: CASSLSGGVGRTQYF. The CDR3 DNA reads TGTGCCAGCAGCTTAAGCGGGGGGGTGGGACGTACGCAGTATTTT.